These 6 T cell receptor beta chains came from one sample sequenced in a study of tumor and adjacent non-tumor tissue in lung cancer. RNA was extracted from bulk tissue without any cell sorting. TCRbeta libraries were built with three rounds of nested PCR, modified from ARM-PCR. TCRdb re-called the multiplex PCR reads through MiXCR, storing one row per CDR3 protein. This table holds 68,000 or so distinct CDR3 sequences, just under 60% found once. The material sequenced was lung tumor tissue. The receptors were gathered from a man over 45 with non-small cell lung cancer.

The CDR3 spells CASSECQASRAFF. CDR3 nucleotide sequence: TGTGCCAGCAGTGAATGTCAGGCCTCTCGGGCCTTCTTT. The chain links TRBV6-1 to TRBJ1-1; D is undetermined. Germline V lookup: CDR1 MNHNS, CDR2 SASEGT. Trimming removed 2 bases at V and 14 bases at J, with 18 bases between. This CDR3 contains 13 residues.

Turning to this clonotype: Without the conserved terminal phenylalanine or tryptophan, this CDR3 likely stems from a read error. The DNA is omitted, as the CDR3 cannot be located on it reliably, and the CDR3 follows TCRdb's listing. The chain has TRBV28 and TRBJ1-2; TRBD1, the table's D call, lacks a check against the DNA. The CDR3 numbers 15 amino acids, ends counted. Per the germline V gene, CDR1 is MDHEN and CDR2 is SYDVKM. CDR3 region: CASSAPGQGANGNTL.

Worth noting for this clonotype: The final CDR3 position lacks the conserved phenylalanine or tryptophan, pointing to a likely read error. The rearrangement joins TRBV29-1 to TRBJ2-1; tentatively, D is TRBD2 (5 bases). This CDR3 has 13 residues. Trimming cost V 7 bases and J 9 bases, with 19 bases left between them. CDR1 is SQVTM, CDR2 ANQGSEA, per germline. In DNA, the CDR3 is TGCAGCGCGGGGTTTTCAGGAGGCACTGAGCAGTTCTCC. This codes for CSAGFSGGTEQFS.

As to this clonotype: This likely comes from a read error, as the CDR3 has no conserved phenylalanine or tryptophan at its end. The chain combines TRBV6-5 with TRBJ1-1; the D is unclear. The CDR3 has 14 residues. V gave up 6 bases and J gave up 0 bases, with 11 bases separating them. The germline gives CDR1 MNHEY, CDR2 SVGAGI. Written as DNA, the CDR3 is TGTGCCAGCAGACCGCAATGGATGAACACTGAAGCTTTCATT. Protein sequence: CASRPQWMNTEAFI.

The chain combines TRBV30 with TRBJ1-2; D gene ambiguous. Germline assignment: CDR1 GTSNPN and CDR2 SVGIG (reference sequence). Trimming left V 7 bases short and J 3 bases short, with 18 bases between. CDR3 size: 14 residues. The CDR3 here is CASRNRLGDYGYTF. DNA for the CDR3: TGTGCCTCCCGTAATCGCCTGGGAGACTATGGCTACACCTTC. The entire variable domain, with the rest obtained from reference TRBV30 and TRBJ1-2, is as follows: SQTIHQWPATLVQPVGSPLSLECTVEGTSNPNLYWYRQAAGRGLQLLFYSVGIGQISSEVPQNLSASRPQDRQFILSSKKLLLSDSGFYLCASRNRLGDYGYTFGSGTRLTVV.

This rearrangement joins TRBV21-1 to TRBJ1-5; the table assigns TRBD1, which was not confirmed against the DNA. TRBV21-1 is termed a pseudogene. The CDR3 consists of 17 residues. The CDR3 reads CAQTPPAGPTLNQPQHF. CDR3 DNA: TGTGCCCAAACCCCCCCTGCAGGACCAACCCTCAATCAGCCCCAGCATTTT.